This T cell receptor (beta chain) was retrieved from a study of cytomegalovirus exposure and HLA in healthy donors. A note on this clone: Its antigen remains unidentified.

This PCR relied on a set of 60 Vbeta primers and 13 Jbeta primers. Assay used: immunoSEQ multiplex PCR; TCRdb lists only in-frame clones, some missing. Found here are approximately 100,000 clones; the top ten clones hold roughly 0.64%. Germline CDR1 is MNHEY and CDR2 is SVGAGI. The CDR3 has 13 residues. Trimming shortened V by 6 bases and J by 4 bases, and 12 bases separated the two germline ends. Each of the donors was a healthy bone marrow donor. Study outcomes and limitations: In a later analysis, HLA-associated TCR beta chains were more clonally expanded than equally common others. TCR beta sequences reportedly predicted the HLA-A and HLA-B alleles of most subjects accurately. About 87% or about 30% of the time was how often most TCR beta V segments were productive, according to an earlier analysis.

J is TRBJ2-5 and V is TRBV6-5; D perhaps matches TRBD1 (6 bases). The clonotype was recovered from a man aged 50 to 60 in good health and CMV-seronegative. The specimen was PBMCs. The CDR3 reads CASRATGRETQYF. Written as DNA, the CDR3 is TGTGCCAGCAGAGCGACAGGACGAGAGACCCAGTACTTC.